These 28 T cell receptor beta chains were all obtained from the same sample, sequenced in a study of blood T cell repertoires in COVID-19. Generated by immunoSEQ multiplex PCR, the TCRdb table keeps only in-frame clones and is missing some. The sample has about 150,000 clones, 85% to 90% seen once; the top ten hold 15%. The sequencing input was peripheral blood. The receptors were gathered from a woman aged 40 to 50 with acute or convalescent COVID-19.

The rearrangement uses TRBV11-3 and TRBJ2-7; 8 bases line up with TRBD2. The CDR3 is 17 amino acids. The germline gives CDR1 SGHNT, CDR2 YENEEA. Losses at the gene ends were 1 base for V and 3 bases for J; bases not matched to a gene: 11. Written as DNA, the CDR3 is TGTGCCAGCAGCTTAGGGACTATAGCGGGATTCTACTACGAGCAGTACTTC. It specifies CASSLGTIAGFYYEQYF.

The V call is TRBV15, the J call TRBJ2-7; 9 bases are shared with TRBD1. Germline CDR1 is LNHNV and CDR2 is YYDKDF (reference sequence). This CDR3 comprises 16 residues. V lost 2 bases and J lost 3; bases outside the gene matches: 8. CDR3 region: CATSRSGQGYFYEQYF. The CDR3 DNA reads TGTGCCACCAGCAGATCGGGACAGGGCTATTTCTACGAGCAGTACTTC.

The CDR3, as DNA: TGTGCCAGTAGTAATGTCCCTATGAACACTGAAGCTTTCTTT. This gives the protein CASSNVPMNTEAFF. The chain uses TRBV19 and TRBJ1-1, with D hard to call. Germline CDR1 and CDR2: LNHDA and SQIVND (reference sequence). Deletions cut 4 bases from V and 0 bases from J, with 9 bases between. CDR3 length: 14 residues.

CDR3 protein: CASRPRDRASNNEKLFF. CDR3 nucleotide sequence: TGTGCCAGTAGACCCCGGGACAGGGCCTCTAATAATGAAAAACTGTTTTTT. The chain links TRBV19 to TRBJ1-4; TRBD1 matches at 9 bases. CDR3 length equals 17 residues. In germline, CDR1 is LNHDA, CDR2 SQIVND (reference sequence). The junction had 12 bases not matched to a gene; V was cut back by 6 bases and J by 4 bases.

In its sample, this clone was seen a few times. The chain combines TRBV29-1 with TRBJ1-2; a possible D gene is TRBD1 (6 bases). The V end was cut by 7 bases, the J end by 3 bases, with 18 bases between. The CDR3 length is 14 residues. The germline gives CDR1 SQVTM, CDR2 ANQGSEA. CDR3 bases: TGCAGCGCAATGGGGGCCCGGCAGGACTATGGCTACACCTTC. Translating it yields CSAMGARQDYGYTF. The full variable domain, its missing parts supplied by reference TRBV29-1 and TRBJ1-2, is SAVISQKPSRDICQRGTSLTIQCQVDSQVTMMFWYRQQPGQSLTLIATANQGSEATYESGFVIDKFPISRPNLTFSTLTVSNMSPEDSSIYLCSAMGARQDYGYTFGSGTRLTVV.

The V call is TRBV29-1, the J call TRBJ2-7, with 9 bases identical to TRBD1. V trimming: 6 bases; J trimming: 2 bases; junction bases outside the gene matches: 5. The germline V gene encodes CDR1 SQVTM and CDR2 ANQGSEA. This CDR3 has 13 amino acids. This CDR3 reads CSVAGQGTYEQYF. In DNA, the CDR3 is TGCAGCGTCGCTGGACAGGGGACCTACGAGCAGTACTTC.

The sample holds one count of this clone. This chain joins TRBV25-1 and TRBJ1-6; D is perhaps TRBD1 (5 bases). Trimming removed 4 bases at V and 9 bases at J, with 16 bases between. The germline gives CDR1 MGHDK, CDR2 SYGVNS. The CDR3 length is 15 residues. The CDR3, as DNA: TGTGCCAGCAGTGGCCGGGACTCATTCGCTTCACCCCTCCACTTT. It codes for CASSGRDSFASPLHF.

This clone occurred a few times. The gene calls are TRBV18 and TRBJ2-7; D is perhaps TRBD1 (6 bases). CDR3 length: 13 residues. Germline V gene lookup returns CDR1 KGHSH and CDR2 LQKENI. Trimming cost V 4 bases and J 5 bases, with 12 bases left between them. The CDR3 DNA reads as TGTGCCAGCTCACAATACAGGGCGGACGAGCAGTACTTC. Translation gives CASSQYRADEQYF. Combining the CDR3 with reference TRBV18 and TRBJ2-7 gives the whole variable domain NAGVMQNPRHLVRRRGQEARLRCSPMKGHSHVYWYRQLPEEGLKFMVYLQKENIIDESGMPKERFSAEFPKEGPSILRIQQVVRGDSAAYFCASSQYRADEQYFGPGTRLTVT.

The V call is TRBV30, the J call TRBJ2-2; TRBD2 might be the D (5 bases). The ends were cut back, 7 bases at V and 5 bases at J, with 17 bases in the middle. CDR1 is GTSNPN, CDR2 SVGIG, per germline (reference sequence). The CDR3 length is 14 residues. The CDR3 nucleotides read TGTGCCTCTCCGAAGAGGGTGGGAACCGGGGAGCTGTTTTTT. Translating gives CASPKRVGTGELFF.

V is TRBV5-1 and J is TRBJ1-6; possible D gene TRBD1, 5 bases. Germline CDR1 and CDR2: SGHRS and YFSETQ. The CDR3 covers 15 residues. The V end was cut by 0 bases, the J end by 7 bases, with 11 bases between. CDR3 amino acids: CASSLEAGSNSPLHF. The CDR3 DNA follows: TGCGCCAGCAGCTTGGAGGCAGGGTCCAATTCACCCCTCCACTTT.

V usage is TRBV28 and J usage is TRBJ1-1; D call uncertain. The CDR3 runs to 14 residues. V was pared by 5 bases and J by 1 base, with 11 bases between. CDR1 MDHEN and CDR2 SYDVKM come from the germline V gene. The CDR3 sequence: CASSDGYGNTEAFF. The CDR3 DNA sequence: TGTGCCAGCAGTGACGGGTATGGGAACACTGAAGCTTTCTTT.

The J gene is TRBJ2-1, the V gene TRBV24-1, with TRBD1 identical over 7 bases. CDR3 length: 14 amino acids. The J segment lost 6 bases and the V segment lost 6 bases, leaving 7 bases of the junction unmatched. Germline V lookup: CDR1 KGHDR, CDR2 SFDVKD. The CDR3 reads CATSRQGVGNEQFF. The CDR3 bases are TGTGCCACCAGTCGCCAGGGGGTAGGCAATGAGCAGTTCTTC.

The chain combines TRBV4-1 with TRBJ2-3, with unresolved D. Germline V gene lookup returns CDR1 MGHRA and CDR2 YSYEKL. The CDR3 has 14 amino acids. The ends were cut back, 1 base at V and 3 bases at J, with 8 bases in the middle. CDR3 in DNA: TGCGCCAGCAGCCAAGGAAGGAGAACAGATACGCAGTATTTT. Translating gives CASSQGRRTDTQYF.

The chain recombines TRBV3-1 (or the pseudogene TRBV3-2) with TRBJ2-1; the match to TRBD2 covers 8 bases. The CDR3 has 18 residues. V gave up 4 bases and J gave up 4 bases; unmatched junction bases: 15. The germline V gene encodes CDR1 LGHDT and CDR2 YNNKEL (reference sequence). The CDR3 reads CASSPTGGLTPTYNEQFF. DNA of the CDR3: TGTGCCAGCAGCCCTACGGGGGGGCTAACTCCTACGTACAATGAGCAGTTCTTC.

A single count supports this clone. The rearrangement links TRBV6-2 or TRBV6-3 to TRBJ2-7; 9 bases align to TRBD1. CDR1 MNHEY and CDR2 SVGEGT come from the germline V gene. Trimming at V came to 2 bases and at J to 0 bases, leaving 2 bases not matched to a gene. The CDR3 runs 15 residues. CDR3 region: CASSYGQGFSYEQYF. In nucleotides, the CDR3 is TGTGCCAGCAGTTACGGACAGGGGTTCTCCTACGAGCAGTACTTC.

This clone was recorded a few times. This chain connects TRBV18 to TRBJ1-5, with D unclear. This CDR3 has 15 residues. Germline V gene sequence: CDR1 KGHSH, CDR2 LQKENI. Trimming pared 8 bases from V and 0 bases from J, leaving 14 bases between. The CDR3 reads CASRRDGDSNQPQHF. DNA of the CDR3: TGTGCCAGCCGAAGAGACGGAGATAGCAATCAGCCCCAGCATTTT.

The rearrangement links TRBV15 to TRBJ1-1; no definite D call. The V and J ends lost 0 bases and 7 bases respectively, with 15 bases between them. The CDR3 runs to 15 residues. CDR1 LNHNV and CDR2 YYDKDF come from the germline V gene (reference sequence). The CDR3 protein is CATSRDTGDRGEAFF. CDR3 in DNA: TGTGCCACCAGCAGAGATACTGGGGATCGGGGTGAAGCTTTCTTT.

The sample holds one count of this clone. V and J are TRBV4-2 and TRBJ2-3, with 10 bases identical to TRBD2. This CDR3 spans 19 amino acids. The germline gives CDR1 LGHNA, CDR2 YNFKEQ. V shed 0 bases and J 6 bases; nucleotides not matched to a gene: 15. The CDR3 DNA reads as TGTGCCAGCAGCCAAGAAGTCGGTCAACTAGCGGGATATGACGATACGCAGTATTTT. Translating it yields CASSQEVGQLAGYDDTQYF.

The chain carries TRBV14 and TRBJ1-2; D might be TRBD1 (6 bases). V dropped 4 bases and J dropped 8 bases, with 17 bases sitting between them. Germline assignment: CDR1 SGHDN and CDR2 FVKESK. The CDR3 is made up of 14 amino acids. The DNA for the CDR3 is TGTGCCAGCAGCCCCTTGGGGGGGGCGTCGGGCTACACCTTC. Translated, it gives CASSPLGGASGYTF.

This chain connects TRBV25-1 to TRBJ1-6; D unresolved. Germline assignment: CDR1 MGHDK and CDR2 SYGVNS. V lost 1 base and J lost 8, with 9 bases in between. The CDR3 sequence is 14 residues long. The CDR3 DNA sequence: TGTGCCAGCAGTGAATCGGGGAGGGATTCACCCCTCCACTTT. This gives the protein CASSESGRDSPLHF.

The rearrangement links TRBV29-1 to TRBJ2-2, with D perhaps matching TRBD1 (6 bases). The CDR3 loop spans 13 amino acids. V shed 4 bases and J shed 1 base, with 7 bases lying between them. Germline V CDR1 and CDR2: SQVTM, ANQGSEA. In nucleotides, the CDR3 is TGCAGCGTTGGGACAGTGAACACCGGGGAGCTGTTTTTT. The encoded protein is CSVGTVNTGELFF.

The chain recombines TRBV6-5 with TRBJ1-2, with TRBD1 identical over 8 bases. Germline V lookup: CDR1 MNHEY, CDR2 SVGAGI. CDR3 size: 14 residues. Trimming cost V 6 bases and J 6 bases; bases outside gene matches: 9. The CDR3 DNA sequence: TGTGCCAGCAGCACTCAGGACAGGGTAGATGGCTACACCTTC. Amino acid sequence: CASSTQDRVDGYTF.

The chain is built from TRBV5-1 and TRBJ2-1; D may be TRBD1 (6 bases). The germline gives CDR1 SGHRS, CDR2 YFSETQ. V was clipped by 0 bases and J by 8 bases, with 6 bases between them. The CDR3 spans 12 residues. CDR3 amino acids: CASSLEGDEQFF. CDR3 coding DNA: TGCGCCAGCAGCTTGGAGGGGGATGAGCAGTTCTTC.

The V call is TRBV6-1, the J call TRBJ2-5; TRBD1 matches at 7 bases. CDR3 size: 17 residues. The J segment lost 2 bases and the V segment lost 0 bases, leaving 9 bases of the junction unmatched. CDR1 is MNHNS, CDR2 SASEGT, per germline. The CDR3 region is CASSEAQGGGLQETQYF. CDR3 nucleotide sequence: TGTGCCAGCAGTGAAGCGCAAGGGGGCGGTTTGCAAGAGACCCAGTACTTC.

The chain joins TRBV2 to TRBJ1-1; D gene uncertain. Per the germline V gene, CDR1 is SNHLY and CDR2 is FYNNEI. The CDR3 covers 15 residues. V lost 2 bases and J lost 2, with 12 bases in between. As DNA, the CDR3 is TGTGCCAGCAGTGAACTGAGGTGGCGTAACACTGAAGCTTTCTTT. It encodes CASSELRWRNTEAFF.

This chain links TRBV6-4 with TRBJ2-3, with a possible D match to TRBD2 (7 bases). The V and J ends lost 2 bases and 5 bases respectively, with 11 bases between them. CDR1 and CDR2 from the germline V gene are MRHNA and SNTAGT. The CDR3 totals 14 residues. The CDR3 sequence is CASSDGGALDTQYF. CDR3 in DNA: TGTGCCAGCAGTGACGGGGGGGCCCTAGATACGCAGTATTTT.

The chain employs TRBV19 and TRBJ1-2; D is perhaps TRBD1 (6 bases). V was clipped by 3 bases and J by 7 bases, with 12 bases between them. Germline loops: CDR1 LNHDA, CDR2 SQIVND (reference sequence). The CDR3 spans 13 residues. The CDR3 DNA reads as TGTGCCAGTAGTATCGGTGGGGGCTTTGGCTACACCTTC. Translation: CASSIGGGFGYTF.

The V call is TRBV5-1, the J call TRBJ1-3; no firm D call. Trimming cost V 1 base and J 2 bases, with 7 bases left between them. Germline V gene sequence: CDR1 SGHRS, CDR2 YFSETQ. The CDR3 contains 14 residues. CDR3 region: CASSLTSPGNTIYF. In DNA, the CDR3 is TGCGCCAGCAGCTTGACTAGCCCTGGAAACACCATATATTTT.